This T cell receptor beta chain was profiled in a study of T cell responses to AZD1222 COVID-19 vaccine. Study background: Both about-4-week and about-12-week second-dose recipients were combined.

In the case of this clone: Its antigen is not identified.

Findings and caveats of the study: In a largely white British group with more females than males, clonal diversity was possibly underestimated.

The length of the CDR3 is 12 residues. Looked up from germline, CDR1 is SGHRS and CDR2 is YFSETQ. V lost 8 bases and J 4 bases, leaving 13 bases between the germline ends. The assay was immunoSEQ multiplex PCR, and TCRdb's table has in-frame clones only and misses some. The table has 110,000 or so clones, around 87% seen once. The clonotype was recovered from an adult in good health. This material consisted of peripheral blood, taken on day 0 of AZD1222 vaccination. The rearrangement joins TRBV5-1 to TRBJ2-7; D is tentatively TRBD1 or TRBD2 (5 bases each). CDR3 in amino acids: CARGRTQYEQYF. CDR3 DNA: TGCGCCAGGGGACGGACTCAGTACGAGCAGTACTTC.